This section outlines one T cell receptor (beta chain) sequence together with its context. Its target is unknown. The multiple sclerosis control group consisted of treatment-naive patients whose relapsing-remitting disease, which was either stable or active, fulfilled revised McDonald criteria. Germline V gene data show CDR1 as MNHEY and CDR2 as SMNVEV (reference sequence). Trimming took 5 bases from V and 0 from J; bases not matched to a gene: 3. This CDR3 comprises 14 residues. Random hexamers were used to reverse transcribe an amount of roughly 0.5 to 1 ug RNA. A multiplex approach, immunoSEQ multiplex PCR, amplified TCR beta CDR3 across 54 Vbeta and 13 Jbeta. One entry per CDR3 protein, called by TCRdb with MiXCR from the immunoSEQ multiplex PCR reads. The data show 150,000 to 160,000 distinct CDR3 sequences, with approximately 96% seen just once and just over 0.2% held by the top ten. The data were obtained in a study of CD8 T cells in Susac syndrome. General study results and limits: The TCR sequencing and HLA analysis in the study involved a relatively small number of individuals, as the study acknowledged.

The sequence came from a human donor with multiple sclerosis. The sample comprised CD8+ T cells from PBMCs. The rearrangement links TRBV27 to TRBJ1-2; TRBD1 agrees at 7 bases. CDR3 residues: CASSQTGTNYGYTF. DNA for the CDR3: TGTGCCAGCAGTCAGACAGGGACTAACTATGGCTACACCTTC.